This T cell receptor beta chain was observed in a study of blood T cells in healthy people across ages. Regarding this clonotype: The junction differs from germline at one of its ends, possibly a read error.

It was with a sample-barcoded 5' primer and a J-beta primer mix that a second PCR of roughly 6 to 11 cycles was run. Each CDR3 protein is one row after TCRdb ran MiXCR on the 5' RACE reads. Among 700,000 or so distinct CDR3 sequences listed, 40% to 45% were seen once. The CDR3 contains 13 residues. CDR1 and CDR2 from the germline V gene are KGHDR and SFDVKD. The sequenced material came from blood. The V call is TRBV24-1, the J call TRBJ2-2; the D gene is possibly TRBD2 (6 bases). This TCR was recovered from a man at least 80 years old in good health. The CDR3 is CATRGDGTGGLFF. The CDR3 region has the DNA TGTGCCACCCGTGGGGACGGTACCGGGGGGCTGTTTTTT.